The subject of this entry is one T cell receptor (beta chain). Its target is unknown. The data derive from a study of T cell responses to AZD1222 COVID-19 vaccine. Study-wide points: Nearly half of spike-specific TCRs reportedly target variant regions that are unmutated in the B.1.351 and B.1.1.7 variants. Spike was spanned by vaccine-associated CD4 TCRs, which were dominant at 160-218 and 743-854.

The CDR3 is made up of 17 amino acids. The V and J ends lost 2 bases and 0 bases, in that order; junction bases with no gene match: 10. CDR1 and CDR2 (germline): MNHEY, SMNVEV (reference sequence). TCRdb's copy holds only in-frame clones and misses some; the assay was immunoSEQ multiplex PCR. The table includes 90,000 to 100,000 clones, around 89% detected once. The source of this sequence is an adult who received the AZD1222 COVID-19 vaccine. The material was peripheral blood, obtained 28 days after the second AZD1222 dose. This chain links TRBV27 with TRBJ2-7, with TRBD2 matching 7 bases. CDR3 protein: CASSLNPSGAASYEQYF. The CDR3 DNA reads TGTGCCAGCAGTTTAAATCCCAGCGGGGCCGCCTCCTACGAGCAGTACTTC.